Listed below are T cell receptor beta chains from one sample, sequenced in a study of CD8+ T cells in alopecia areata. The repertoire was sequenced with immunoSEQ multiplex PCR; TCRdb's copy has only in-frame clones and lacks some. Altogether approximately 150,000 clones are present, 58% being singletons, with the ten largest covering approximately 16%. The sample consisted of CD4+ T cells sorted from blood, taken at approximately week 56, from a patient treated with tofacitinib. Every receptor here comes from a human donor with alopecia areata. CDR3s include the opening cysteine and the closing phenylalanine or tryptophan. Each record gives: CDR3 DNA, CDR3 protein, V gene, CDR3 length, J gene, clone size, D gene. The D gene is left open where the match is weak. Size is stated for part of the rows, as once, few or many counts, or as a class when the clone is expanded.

DNA: TGTGCCAGCAGCTTAGAGGGGGGTTATTCACCCCTCCACTTT; CDR3: CASSLEGGYSPLHF; V: TRBV7-9; length: 14; J: TRBJ1-6; size: few; D: .
DNA: TGTGCCAGCAGCCAAGATTTTGGGGGGGTGCCTGGCTACACCTTC; CDR3: CASSQDFGGVPGYTF; V: TRBV4-2; length: 15; J: TRBJ1-2; size: .; D: .
DNA: TGTGCCAGCAGTGATTTTGCGATGTACCAAGAGACCCAGTACTTC; CDR3: CASSDFAMYQETQYF; V: TRBV2; length: 15; J: TRBJ2-5; size: few; D: .
DNA: TGTGCCAGCAGCCAAAAATACGAGCAGTACTTC; CDR3: CASSQKYEQYF; V: TRBV7-8; length: 11; J: TRBJ2-7; size: .; D: .
DNA: TGTGCCATCGTTAGCGGGGGGCACACAGATACGCAGTATTTT; CDR3: CAIVSGGHTDTQYF; V: TRBV10-3; length: 14; J: TRBJ2-3; size: .; D: TRBD2
DNA: TGTGCCAGCAGGGGGTGGGGATATGGCTACACCTTC; CDR3: CASRGWGYGYTF; V: TRBV2; length: 12; J: TRBJ1-2; size: .; D: .
DNA: TGTGCCGCAAGTGGAGGGCTCTATGGCTACACCTTC; CDR3: CAASGGLYGYTF; V: TRBV6-5; length: 12; J: TRBJ1-2; size: few; D: .
DNA: TGTGCCAGCGCGGGGCTAGCTATGAGAGAGACCCAGTACTTC; CDR3: CASAGLAMRETQYF; V: TRBV11-3; length: 14; J: TRBJ2-5; size: few; D: .
DNA: TGTGCCAGCAGGCGGGAAGCGGGGAATCCCTACGAGCAGTACTTC; CDR3: CASRREAGNPYEQYF; V: TRBV2; length: 15; J: TRBJ2-7; size: .; D: TRBD2
DNA: TGTGCCAGCAGTTCGACTAGCGGGGGGCACAATGAGCAGTTCTTC; CDR3: CASSSTSGGHNEQFF; V: TRBV7-9; length: 15; J: TRBJ2-1; size: .; D: TRBD2
DNA: TGTGCCAGCAGCTCTTGGACAGGGGACCGGTTGGTGGCCTACGAGCAGTACTTC; CDR3: CASSSWTGDRLVAYEQYF; V: TRBV9; length: 18; J: TRBJ2-7; size: .; D: TRBD1
DNA: TGTGCCTGGAGACGACAGGGGCGCGTATCCGGGGAGCTGTTTTTT; CDR3: CAWRRQGRVSGELFF; V: TRBV30; length: 15; J: TRBJ2-2; size: .; D: TRBD1
DNA: TGTGCCACCAGCAGTTCCAGGCCTGGTACGCAGTATTTT; CDR3: CATSSSRPGTQYF; V: TRBV15; length: 13; J: TRBJ2-3; size: .; D: .
DNA: TGTGCCACCCGGGGCGGGGCAGATACGCAGTATTTT; CDR3: CATRGGADTQYF; V: TRBV11-2; length: 12; J: TRBJ2-3; size: .; D: .
DNA: TGTGCCAGCAGCTTTAGGGGGCGCGGGATTCAGCCCCAGCATTTT; CDR3: CASSFRGRGIQPQHF; V: TRBV5-6; length: 15; J: TRBJ1-5; size: .; D: TRBD1
DNA: TGTGCCTGGAGGCGGACACGGGGCTACACCTTC; CDR3: CAWRRTRGYTF; V: TRBV30; length: 11; J: TRBJ1-2; size: .; D: .
DNA: TGTGCCTGGAGTGTACAGGGAAGGGGGGTCTATGAGCAGTTCTTC; CDR3: CAWSVQGRGVYEQFF; V: TRBV30; length: 15; J: TRBJ2-1; size: .; D: .
DNA: TGCGCCAGCAGCTTGGTACAATCCCAAGAGACCCAGTACTTC; CDR3: CASSLVQSQETQYF; V: TRBV5-1; length: 14; J: TRBJ2-5; size: .; D: .
DNA: TGTGCCAGCAGCTTAGGCCCAGCTGGGGCCAACGTCCTGACTTTC; CDR3: CASSLGPAGANVLTF; V: TRBV7-3; length: 15; J: TRBJ2-6; size: .; D: .
DNA: TGCGCCAGCAGCCTCGCCCGGACGGTGAACTCCTACGAGCAGTACTTC; CDR3: CASSLARTVNSYEQYF; V: TRBV4-1; length: 16; J: TRBJ2-7; size: .; D: .
DNA: TGTGCCAGCAGCTGGGCCGACAGTCAGAATGAAAAACTGTTTTTT; CDR3: CASSWADSQNEKLFF; V: TRBV27; length: 15; J: TRBJ1-4; size: few; D: .
DNA: TGTGCCAGCAGTTTAAGGGCTCTGGGAGGAGAGACCCAGTACTTC; CDR3: CASSLRALGGETQYF; V: TRBV27; length: 15; J: TRBJ2-5; size: .; D: .
DNA: TGTGCCAGCAGAGACGGGACAGGGGCTTCACCCCTCCACTTT; CDR3: CASRDGTGASPLHF; V: TRBV2; length: 14; J: TRBJ1-6; size: .; D: TRBD1
DNA: TGCGCCAGCAGCTTGGAGACAGGCAACTCCTACGAGCAGTACTTC; CDR3: CASSLETGNSYEQYF; V: TRBV5-1; length: 15; J: TRBJ2-7; size: .; D: .
DNA: TGTGCCAGCAGTGTCGGAGATACGCAGTATTTT; CDR3: CASSVGDTQYF; V: TRBV6-5; length: 11; J: TRBJ2-3; size: .; D: .
DNA: TGTGCCTGGAGTGTCGGCAGAACTGGGGCCAACGTCCTGACTTTC; CDR3: CAWSVGRTGANVLTF; V: TRBV30; length: 15; J: TRBJ2-6; size: .; D: .
DNA: TGTGCCACCAGCAGAGAGGGACAGGGTCGGAATACTGAAGCTTTCTTT; CDR3: CATSREGQGRNTEAFF; V: TRBV15; length: 16; J: TRBJ1-1; size: .; D: TRBD1
DNA: TGTGCCAGCAGCCAAGGTGAGGGACCGGGACAGGGCAATCAGCCCCAGCATTTT; CDR3: CASSQGEGPGQGNQPQHF; V: TRBV7-9; length: 18; J: TRBJ1-5; size: .; D: TRBD1
DNA: TGTGCCAGCAGTGAAACGGCTGGTTCACCCCTCCACTTT; CDR3: CASSETAGSPLHF; V: TRBV6-1; length: 13; J: TRBJ1-6; size: .; D: .
DNA: TGTGCCTGGAGTCGAGGTCGTGAGGTCTATAATTCACCCCTCCACTTT; CDR3: CAWSRGREVYNSPLHF; V: TRBV30; length: 16; J: TRBJ1-6; size: few; D: .
DNA: TGTGCCAGCAGTTACGGTAATGAGCAGTTCTTC; CDR3: CASSYGNEQFF; V: TRBV6-5; length: 11; J: TRBJ2-1; size: .; D: .